Below, 5 T cell receptor beta chains from the same sample are listed, as sequenced in a study of CD8 T cells in ankylosing spondylitis. MiXCR was run by TCRdb on the 5' RACE reads, yielding one entry per CDR3 protein. Among 250,000 or so distinct CDR3 sequences, 20% to 30% were seen once, and the ten largest hold over 0.55%. The sequenced sample was blood, either unsorted or a sorted T cell fraction (not recorded which). The receptors stem from a male donor with ankylosing spondylitis or in good health (not recorded which).

This clonotype was counted at least ten times. The chain combines TRBV7-6 with TRBJ2-1; D gene unclear. CDR1 is SGHVS and CDR2 is FNYEAQ in the germline V gene. This CDR3 region has 15 residues. Trimming cost V 1 base and J 5 bases, with 12 bases left between them. This chain's CDR3 is CASSLELVSHNEQFF. Written as DNA, the CDR3 is TGTGCCAGCAGCTTAGAATTAGTTTCCCACAATGAGCAGTTCTTC.

This clonotype was counted only a few times. The chain combines TRBV20-1 with TRBJ2-7; D not resolved. This CDR3 is 11 amino acids long. The germline V and J ends were trimmed by 0 bases and 7 bases, with 7 bases remaining between them. Germline V CDR1 and CDR2: DFQATT, SNEGSKA (reference sequence). DNA of the CDR3: TGCAGTGCTAGAGATGACTGGGAGCAGTACTTC. Protein: CSARDDWEQYF.

The chain recombines TRBV10-3 with TRBJ2-1; 8 bases align to TRBD1. The CDR3 runs 15 residues. The germline gives CDR1 ENHRY, CDR2 SYGVKD. Trimming took 7 bases from V and 8 from J; bases not matched to a gene: 13. The CDR3 loop reads CAITQFLGRGHEQFF. CDR3 nucleotides: TGTGCCATCACCCAATTCCTCGGCAGGGGGCATGAGCAGTTCTTC.

The rearrangement joins TRBV12-3 or TRBV12-4 to TRBJ1-2, with a weak D call TRBD1 (5 bases). V was shortened by 4 bases and J by 8 bases, with 17 bases between the two germline ends. This CDR3 is 14 amino acids long. CDR3 coding DNA: TGTGCCAGCAGTTCACCAGGGAGTTGGGAGGGCTACACCTTC. It encodes CASSSPGSWEGYTF.

The table lists this clonotype with many counts. The chain is built from TRBV29-1 and TRBJ2-7; TRBD1 agrees at 9 bases. CDR1 is SQVTM, CDR2 ANQGSEA, per germline. There are 15 residues in the CDR3. Trimming cost V 4 bases and J 0 bases; bases outside gene matches: 7. CDR3 region: CSVVGDRVSSYEQYF. The CDR3 DNA sequence: TGCAGCGTTGTGGGGGACAGGGTGAGCTCCTACGAGCAGTACTTC.